This TCR beta chain derives from a study of blood T cell repertoires in COVID-19. On the study more broadly: Samples taken during acute and convalescent COVID-19 were collected in the United States, Italy and Spain. In each case, the material was cDNA or gDNA derived from T cells, B-cell-depleted T cells, or PBMCs.

Per the authors' pipeline: Reference gene primer amplification gave nucleated cell count estimates. Libraries were prepared by immunoSEQ multiplex PCR; TCRdb keeps only in-frame clonotypes and omits some of them. The DNA gave D and trimming, while V, J and clone size come from that table. The table includes 35,000 to 55,000 clones, about nine tenths detected once. The CDR3 sequence is 14 residues long. The trim removed 4 bases at V and 5 bases at J, leaving 3 bases unmatched. Germline lookup yields CDR1 LGHDT and CDR2 YNNKEL (reference sequence). The rearrangement uses TRBV3-1 (or the pseudogene TRBV3-2) and TRBJ2-3; 10 nucleotides agree with TRBD1. This sequence originates from a human donor in a cohort sampled during active COVID-19. The sequenced sample consisted of peripheral blood. As DNA, the CDR3 is TGTGCCAGCAGCCCCGGGACAGGGGTAGATACGCAGTATTTT. Protein: CASSPGTGVDTQYF.